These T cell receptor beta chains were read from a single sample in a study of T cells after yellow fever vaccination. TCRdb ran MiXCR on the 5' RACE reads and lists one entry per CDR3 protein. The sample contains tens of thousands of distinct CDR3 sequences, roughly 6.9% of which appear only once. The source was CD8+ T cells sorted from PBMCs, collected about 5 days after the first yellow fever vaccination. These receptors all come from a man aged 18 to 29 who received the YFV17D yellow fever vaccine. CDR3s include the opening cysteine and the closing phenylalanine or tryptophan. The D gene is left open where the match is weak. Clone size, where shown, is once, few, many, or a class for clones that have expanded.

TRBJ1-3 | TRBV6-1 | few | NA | TGTGCCAGCAGCCCACTAAGGGCTGGAAACACCATATATTTT | CASSPLRAGNTIYF
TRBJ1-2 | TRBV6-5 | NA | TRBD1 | TGTGCCAGCAGTTCCTACCGGGACAGCATTAACTATGGCTACACCTTC | CASSSYRDSINYGYTF
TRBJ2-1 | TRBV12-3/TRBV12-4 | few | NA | TGTGCCAGCCAAGGGAGTGAGCAGTTCTTC | CASQGSEQFF
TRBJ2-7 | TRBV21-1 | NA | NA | TGTGCCAGCAGCAAAGTCCCCCCAGGAGCCTACGAGCAGTACTTC | CASSKVPPGAYEQYF
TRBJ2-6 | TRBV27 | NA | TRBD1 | TGTGCCAGCAGTTTTACAGGGGGCGTCCTTCCTGGGGCCAACGTCCTGACTTTC | CASSFTGGVLPGANVLTF
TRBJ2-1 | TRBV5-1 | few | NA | TGCGCCAGCAGCCCGGACTTCCTGGGCAATGAGCAGTTCTTC | CASSPDFLGNEQFF
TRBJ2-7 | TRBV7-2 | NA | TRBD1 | TGTGCCAGCAGCTTAGGTTTCGGGACAGGGACTTACGAGCAGTACTTC | CASSLGFGTGTYEQYF
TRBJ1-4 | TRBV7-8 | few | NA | TGTGCCAGCAGCTTGGCGTTATTAGGCACAGACCATGAAAAACTGTTTTTT | CASSLALLGTDHEKLFF
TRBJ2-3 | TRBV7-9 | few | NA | TGTGCCAGCAGCTTCCAAGGACAGCGTCCTAGCACAGATACGCAGTATTTT | CASSFQGQRPSTDTQYF
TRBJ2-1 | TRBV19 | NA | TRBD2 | TGTGCCAGTAGTATGGGTAGCGGGGGACCCTACAATGAGCAGTTCTTC | CASSMGSGGPYNEQFF
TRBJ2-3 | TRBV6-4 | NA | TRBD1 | TGTGCCAGCAGTGAGGAGACAGGGGGCCCAGATACGCAGTATTTT | CASSEETGGPDTQYF
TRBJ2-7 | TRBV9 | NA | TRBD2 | TGTGCCAGCAGCGTAGGAACGGGGGGAGGTTACGAGCAGTACTTC | CASSVGTGGGYEQYF
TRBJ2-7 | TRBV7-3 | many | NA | TGTGCCAGCAGCTTAAGTCCCTCCTACGAGCAGTACTTC | CASSLSPSYEQYF
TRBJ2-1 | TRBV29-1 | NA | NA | TGCAGCGTTGAACCAGCGTTGGGCGATGAGCAGTTCTTC | CSVEPALGDEQFF
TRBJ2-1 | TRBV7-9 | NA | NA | TGTGCCAGCAGCCCCGGGGGCCGGCACAATGAGAAGTTCTTC | CASSPGGRHNEKFF
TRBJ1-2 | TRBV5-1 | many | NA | TGCGCCAGCAGCAATGGCTATGGCTACACCTTC | CASSNGYGYTF
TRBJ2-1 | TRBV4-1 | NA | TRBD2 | TGCGCCAGCAGCCATAGCGGGGGACGAAACAATGAGCAGTTCTTC | CASSHSGGRNNEQFF
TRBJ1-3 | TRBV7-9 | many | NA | TGTGCCAGCAGCTCCAGTACGGAAGCTGTAGGAAACACCATATATTTT | CASSSSTEAVGNTIYF
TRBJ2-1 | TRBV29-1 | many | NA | TGCAGCGTTGACGCCAGAGGGCATGAGCAGTTCTTC | CSVDARGHEQFF
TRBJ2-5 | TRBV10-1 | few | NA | TGCGCCAGCAGTGAAGAGGGGCCTCAAGAGACCCAGTACTTC | CASSEEGPQETQYF
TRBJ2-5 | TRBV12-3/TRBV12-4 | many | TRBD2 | TGTGCCAGCAGTTCCCAGCGGGGGGGCCGAGAGACCCAGTACTTC | CASSSQRGGRETQYF
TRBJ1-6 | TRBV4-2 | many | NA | TGTGCCAGCAGCCAAGGGAGGGCCCCCCTAGCACCCCTCCACTTT | CASSQGRAPLAPLHF
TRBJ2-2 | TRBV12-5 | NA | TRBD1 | TGTGCTAGTGGTTTGGGACAGGGCTACACCGGGGAGCTGTTTTTT | CASGLGQGYTGELFF
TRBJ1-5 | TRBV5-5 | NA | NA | TGTGCCAGCAGCGCGAAGGTTAGGGGGGATAACAATCAGCCCCAGCATTTT | CASSAKVRGDNNQPQHF
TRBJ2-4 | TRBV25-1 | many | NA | TGTGCCAGCAGTCCCCCGACAGGAGGTCGGGCCAAAAACATTCAGTACTTC | CASSPPTGGRAKNIQYF
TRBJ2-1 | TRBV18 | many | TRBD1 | TGTGCCAGCTCACTTAATCAGGGGGCGAAGTACAATGAGCAGTTCTTC | CASSLNQGAKYNEQFF
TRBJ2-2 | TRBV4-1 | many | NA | TGCGCCAGCGAACTAGGGATGAACACCGGGGAGCTGTTTTTT | CASELGMNTGELFF
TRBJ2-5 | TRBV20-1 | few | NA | TGCAGTGCTAGCTCGCGTCAAGAGACCCAGTACTTC | CSASSRQETQYF
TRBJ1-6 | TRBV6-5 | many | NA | TGTGCCAGCAGTTACAGGGCTCCCTTAAATAATTCACCCCTCCACTTT | CASSYRAPLNNSPLHF
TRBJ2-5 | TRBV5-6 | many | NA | TGTGCCAGCAGCTTTGGGTTCCTGCGGGAGACCCAGTACTTC | CASSFGFLRETQYF
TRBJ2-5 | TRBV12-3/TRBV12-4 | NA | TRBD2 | TGTGCCAGCAGCTCAGCGGGGGGGACCCAAGAGACCCAGTACTTC | CASSSAGGTQETQYF
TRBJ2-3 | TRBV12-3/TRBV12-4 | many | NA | TGTGCCAGCAGTTCAGCCCCTAGCACAGATACGCAGTATTTT | CASSSAPSTDTQYF
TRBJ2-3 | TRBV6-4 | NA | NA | TGTGCCAGCAGTGACTCGGTGGGCAGATCAGATACGCAGTATTTT | CASSDSVGRSDTQYF
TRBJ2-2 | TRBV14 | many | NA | TGTGCCAGCAGCCAAGGTCTAGGGTTGTCGGGGGAGCTGTTTTTT | CASSQGLGLSGELFF
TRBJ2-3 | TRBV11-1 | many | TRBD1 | TGTGCCAGCAGCGCACCGGGACAGCGGCCCTGGAACACAGATACGCAGTATTTT | CASSAPGQRPWNTDTQYF
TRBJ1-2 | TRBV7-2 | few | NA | TGTGCCAGCAGGGAACCAGGGTTCTATGGCTACACCTTC | CASREPGFYGYTF
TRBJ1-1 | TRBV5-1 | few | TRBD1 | TGCGCCAGCAGCTCCAGGGGGCAGGTGACTGAAGCTTTCTTT | CASSSRGQVTEAFF
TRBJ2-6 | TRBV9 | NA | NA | TGTGCCAGCAGCCTGGAACCTGGGGGGGGCCCTGGGGCCAACGTCCTGACTTTC | CASSLEPGGGPGANVLTF
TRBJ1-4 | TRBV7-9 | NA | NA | TGTGCCAGCAGCTTAGTTGGGAGCAAGGGAAAACTGTTTTTT | CASSLVGSKGKLFF
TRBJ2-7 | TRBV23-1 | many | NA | TGCGCCAGCAGTCAGGCGGTTATCCACGAGCAGTACTTC | CASSQAVIHEQYF
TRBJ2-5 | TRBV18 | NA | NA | TGTGCCAGCTCACCACCGATGGGAGGAGAGACCCAGTACTTC | CASSPPMGGETQYF
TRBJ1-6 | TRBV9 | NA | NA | TGTGCCAGCAGCGTAGGTGGGGGGCTTCGGTCACCCCTCCACTTT | CASSVGGGLRSPLHF